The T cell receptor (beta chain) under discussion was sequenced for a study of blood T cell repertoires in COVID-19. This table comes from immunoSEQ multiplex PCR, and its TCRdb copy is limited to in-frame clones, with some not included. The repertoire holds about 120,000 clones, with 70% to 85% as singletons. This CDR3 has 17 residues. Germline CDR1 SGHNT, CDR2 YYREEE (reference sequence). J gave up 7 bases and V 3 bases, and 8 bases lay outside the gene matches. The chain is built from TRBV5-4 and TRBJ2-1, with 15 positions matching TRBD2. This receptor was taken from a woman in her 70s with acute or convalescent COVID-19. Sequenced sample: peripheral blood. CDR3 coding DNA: TGTGCCAGCAGCTCTGGACTAGCGGGGGGGTCAAGGAATGAGCAGTTCTTC. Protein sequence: CASSSGLAGGSRNEQFF.